The clone carrying this T cell receptor (beta chain) came up a few times. Its antigen is currently unknown. This sample was taken from a study of T-cell memory formation after mild COVID-19. Study outcomes and limitations: There was a balanced CD4/CD8 profile in clones contracting day 15 to 85, and later expanders leaned CD4+. CD8+ contracting clones occupied EMRA, while CD4+ ones occupied mainly CM and EM.

With constant-segment primers, 5'RACE yielded cDNA libraries of TCR alpha and TCR beta that carried sample barcodes and UMIs. TCRdb re-called the 5' RACE reads through MiXCR, storing one row per CDR3 protein. The repertoire holds over 450,000 distinct CDR3 sequences, with 20% as singletons. V gave up 0 bases and J gave up 2 bases, with 10 bases separating them. The germline V gene has CDR1 DFQATT and CDR2 SNEGSKA (reference sequence). The CDR3 length is 14 residues. This TCR was sampled from an adult woman who had mild COVID-19 (a few samples of this study predate the infection). Cell type and time point are not known. The J gene is TRBJ1-1, the V gene TRBV20-1; a possible D gene is TRBD1 (5 bases). The sample comprised PBMCs or a T cell subset sorted from them (not recorded which). The CDR3 DNA follows: TGCAGTGCTAGAGAAGGACATGAAAACACTGAAGCTTTCTTT. It codes for CSAREGHENTEAFF.